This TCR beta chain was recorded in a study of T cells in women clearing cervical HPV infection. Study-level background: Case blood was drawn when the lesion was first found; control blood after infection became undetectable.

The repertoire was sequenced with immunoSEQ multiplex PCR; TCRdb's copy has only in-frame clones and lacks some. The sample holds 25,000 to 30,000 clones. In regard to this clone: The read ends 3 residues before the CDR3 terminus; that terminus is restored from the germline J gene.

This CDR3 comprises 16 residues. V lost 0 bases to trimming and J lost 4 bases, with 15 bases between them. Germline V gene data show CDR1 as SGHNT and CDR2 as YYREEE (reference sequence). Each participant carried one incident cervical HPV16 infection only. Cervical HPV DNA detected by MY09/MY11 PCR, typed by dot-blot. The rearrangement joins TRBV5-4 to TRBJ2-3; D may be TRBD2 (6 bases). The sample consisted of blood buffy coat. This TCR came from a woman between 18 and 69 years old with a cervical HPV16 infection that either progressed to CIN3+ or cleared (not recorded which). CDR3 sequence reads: CASSLDMISSADTQYF. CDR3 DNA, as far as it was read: TGTGCCAGCAGCTTGGACATGATCTCTAGCGCAGATACG.